This is a list of T cell receptor beta chains from one sample in a study of blood T cell repertoires in COVID-19. Clones were read by immunoSEQ multiplex PCR, and TCRdb kept only the in-frame ones, dropping some. Among approximately 98,000 clones listed, roughly four fifths were seen once. Material: peripheral blood. The receptors derive from a woman between 65 and 79 years old with acute or convalescent COVID-19. The CDR3 runs from the conserved cysteine through the conserved F or W. Each record gives: D gene, V gene, J gene, clone size, CDR3 DNA, CDR3 protein. D genes are given only for firm matches. Size values are once, few and many counts, or a class for expanded clones, and some rows have none.

>.|TRBV4-2|TRBJ2-1|.
TGTGCCAGCAGCCAGGGGACTGACTGGGATGAGCAGTTCTTC
CASSQGTDWDEQFF
>TRBD1|TRBV3-1/TRBV3-2|TRBJ1-1|.
TGTGCCAGCAGCCTCGGACAGGGGGACACTGAAGCTTTCTTT
CASSLGQGDTEAFF
>.|TRBV2|TRBJ1-5|.
TGTGCCAGCAACTCTGGACAAATCAATCAGCCCCAGCATTTT
CASNSGQINQPQHF
>TRBD2|TRBV2|TRBJ2-7|.
TGTGCCAGCTCTAGCGGGAGCTACGAGCAGTACTTC
CASSSGSYEQYF
>TRBD1|TRBV18|TRBJ1-1|.
TGTGCCAGCTCACCACTGGGACAGGGTTTAAGGGACACTGAAGCTTTCTTT
CASSPLGQGLRDTEAFF
>TRBD1|TRBV24-1|TRBJ1-4|.
TGTGCCACCAGTGACACGACAGGGAACAATGAAAAACTGTTTTTT
CATSDTTGNNEKLFF
>.|TRBV21-1|TRBJ1-5|.
TGTGCCAGCAGCAAAGGCAGTAGGGACAGGGGAAGGTGCAATCAGCCCCAGCATTTT
CASSKGSRDRGRCNQPQHF
>TRBD1|TRBV6-5|TRBJ1-1|.
TGTGCCAGCAGTTACAGGGGGCTCGCCCCGAACACTGAAGCTTTCTTT
CASSYRGLAPNTEAFF
>.|TRBV11-3|TRBJ2-1|.
TGTGCCAGCAGCTTAGTCTCAGCGGACAATGAGCAGTTCTTC
CASSLVSADNEQFF
>TRBD1|TRBV7-9|TRBJ1-2|.
TGTGCCAGCAGCTACAGGGGAGATGGCTACACCTTC
CASSYRGDGYTF
>.|TRBV9|TRBJ1-1|.
TGTGCCAGCAGCTTAACTGATATGAACACTGAAGCTTTCTTT
CASSLTDMNTEAFF
>.|TRBV29-1|TRBJ1-3|once
TGCAGCGTTGTCTTTCGTGGAAACACCATATATTTT
CSVVFRGNTIYF
>TRBD1|TRBV11-2|TRBJ1-4|.
TGTGCCAGCAGCAACTATGACAGGGGTAATGAAAAACTGTTTTTT
CASSNYDRGNEKLFF
>TRBD1|TRBV3-1/TRBV3-2|TRBJ1-1|.
TGTGCCAGCAGCCTCCGGGACAGGAACACTGAAGCTTTCTTT
CASSLRDRNTEAFF
>TRBD1|TRBV7-9|TRBJ2-2|.
TGTGCCAGCAGCTTAGCAGGACAGGGAAACACCGGGGAGCTGTTTTTT
CASSLAGQGNTGELFF
>.|TRBV28|TRBJ2-7|.
TGTGCCAGCAGTTATCAGGGGCTCCCTCTGGAGCAGTACTTC
CASSYQGLPLEQYF
>TRBD1|TRBV6-5|TRBJ1-2|.
TGTGCCAGCAGGCCCCAGGGGGCGTTCGGCTACACCTTC
CASRPQGAFGYTF
>TRBD1|TRBV14|TRBJ2-1|.
TGTGCCAGCAGCCAAGGGTGGCAGGGGGCGCGCAATGAGCAGTTCTTC
CASSQGWQGARNEQFF
>.|TRBV11-2|TRBJ1-3|.
TGTGCCAGCAGCTCCCCGGAGACCGCGAGCTCTGGAAACACCATATATTTT
CASSSPETASSGNTIYF
>.|TRBV28|TRBJ2-7|once
TGTGCCAGCAGTCCACGAGGGACACCCGCCCACGAGCAGTACTTC
CASSPRGTPAHEQYF
>.|TRBV4-1|TRBJ2-7|.
TGCGCCAGCAGCCAAGGCCCAGGGTTCTACGAGCAGTACTTC
CASSQGPGFYEQYF
>.|TRBV28|TRBJ1-5|.
TGTGCCACCGATACAGCGGACCGCAATCAGCCCCAGCATTTT
CATDTADRNQPQHF
>.|TRBV6-5|TRBJ2-4|.
TGTGCCAGCAGTCGCACAGGGGGGGACATTCAGTACTTC
CASSRTGGDIQYF
>.|TRBV11-3|TRBJ1-4|.
TGTGCCAGCAGCGACACGGGGCGGAGGGATGCAACTAATGAAAAACTGTTTTTT
CASSDTGRRDATNEKLFF
>TRBD1|TRBV28|TRBJ2-2|.
TGTGCCAGCAGGACAGGGGGCAAAACCGGGGAGCTGTTTTTT
CASRTGGKTGELFF
>.|TRBV6-5|TRBJ1-5|once
TGTGCCAGCAAGTTGATCAGGGGCAATCAGCCCCAGCATTTT
CASKLIRGNQPQHF
>.|TRBV11-3|TRBJ1-1|once
TGTGCCATCTCGATGGGGGGTGGGTCACTGAACACTGAAGCTTTCTTT
CAISMGGGSLNTEAFF
>.|TRBV3-1/TRBV3-2|TRBJ1-2|.
TGTGCCAGCAGCCAAGATATCCGCTATGGCTACACCTTC
CASSQDIRYGYTF
>TRBD2|TRBV13|TRBJ2-3|.
TGTGCCAGCAGCTCGAGGACTAGCGGGACTATGGATACGCAGTATTTT
CASSSRTSGTMDTQYF
>TRBD1|TRBV7-3|TRBJ1-3|few
TGTGCCAGCAGCTTATCCGGGACAGGGGGAGACTCTGGAAACACCATATATTTT
CASSLSGTGGDSGNTIYF
>TRBD2|TRBV19|TRBJ2-1|.
TGTGCCAGTAGTTTGTACGGGGGGGCCTCCTACAATGAGCAGTTCTTC
CASSLYGGASYNEQFF
>.|TRBV18|TRBJ2-7|.
TGTGCCAGCTCACCAGGGACATCGAATACCTACGAGCAGTACTTC
CASSPGTSNTYEQYF
>TRBD1|TRBV4-1|TRBJ2-7|.
TGCGCCAGCAGCCACCTGGGTGGACAGGGACCATCCTACGAGCAGTACTTC
CASSHLGGQGPSYEQYF
>.|TRBV28|TRBJ1-6|.
TGTGCCAGCAGTCTCCCGGGACACAGCTCCTATAATTCACCCCTCCACTTT
CASSLPGHSSYNSPLHF